What follows describes a single TCR beta chain. Germline is not matched at one junction end, which may reflect a read error. The sample is drawn from a study of blood T cell repertoires in COVID-19. Looking at the study overall: COVID-19 samples from acute and convalescent phases originated in the United States, Italy and Spain.

Clones were read by immunoSEQ multiplex PCR, and TCRdb kept only the in-frame ones, dropping some. Of approximately 180,000 clones listed, around 80% were seen once; the top ten hold roughly 17%. The source of this sequence is a woman aged 50 to 65 who had recovered from COVID-19. The sequencing sample was made of PBMCs or T cells enriched from blood (not recorded which).

In DNA form, the CDR3 reads TGTGCCAGCAGCCTAGCACAGGGGGCTGAGGGCTACACCTTC. This codes for CASSLAQGAEGYTF. The rearrangement links TRBV7-9 to TRBJ1-2, with TRBD1 matching over 9 bases. The CDR3 totals 14 residues. Germline-derived CDR1 and CDR2 are SEHNR and FQNEAQ (reference sequence). The full variable domain, rest sourced from reference TRBV7-9 and TRBJ1-2, is DTGVSQNPRHKITKRGQNVTFRCDPISEHNRLYWYRQTLGQGPEFLTYFQNEAQLEKSRLLSDRFSAERPKGSFSTLEIQRTEQGDSAMYLCASSLAQGAEGYTFGSGTRLTVV.